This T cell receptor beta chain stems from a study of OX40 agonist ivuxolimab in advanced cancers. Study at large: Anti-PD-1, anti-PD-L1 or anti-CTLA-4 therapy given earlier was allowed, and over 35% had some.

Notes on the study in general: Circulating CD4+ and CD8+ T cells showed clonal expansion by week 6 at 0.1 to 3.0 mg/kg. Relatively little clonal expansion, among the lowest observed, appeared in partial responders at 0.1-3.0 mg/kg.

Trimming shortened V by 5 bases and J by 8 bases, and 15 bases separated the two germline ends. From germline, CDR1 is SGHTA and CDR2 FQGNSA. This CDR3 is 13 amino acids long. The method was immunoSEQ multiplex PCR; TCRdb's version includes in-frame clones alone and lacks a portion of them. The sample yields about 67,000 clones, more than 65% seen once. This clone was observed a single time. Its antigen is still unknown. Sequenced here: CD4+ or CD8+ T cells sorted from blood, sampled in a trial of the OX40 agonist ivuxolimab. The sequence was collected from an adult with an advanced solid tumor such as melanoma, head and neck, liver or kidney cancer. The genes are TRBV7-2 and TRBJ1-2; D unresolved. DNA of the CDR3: TGTGCCAGCAGCCCCCATGTGGCGCGAGGCTACACCTTC. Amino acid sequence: CASSPHVARGYTF. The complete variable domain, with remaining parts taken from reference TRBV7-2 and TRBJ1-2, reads GAGVSQSPSNKVTEKGKDVELRCDPISGHTALYWYRQSLGQGLEFLIYFQGNSAPDKSGLPSDRFSAERTGGSVSTLTIQRTQQEDSAVYLCASSPHVARGYTFGSGTRLTVV.